The 27 T cell receptor beta chains given below trace back to one sample, sequenced in a study of vaccination and CD4 T cells after COVID-19. No antigen has been identified for these receptors. Sequenced with the Oncomine TCR Beta short-read assay was DNA taken from cultured CD4+ T cells. TCRdb re-called the PCR reads with MiXCR, one entry per CDR3 protein. The table shows approximately 10,000 distinct CDR3 sequences, with 45% to 55% occurring only once. Treatment in this sample: roughly ten-day PBMC culture with coronavirus spike peptide pools or control peptides (ViraFEST assay). Sequenced material: cultured CD4+ T cells from blood, taken after SARS-CoV-2 vaccination. All receptors come from a human donor with COVID-19.

This clonotype occurred a few times. The chain uses TRBV11-3 and TRBJ1-6, with D unresolved. CDR3 size: 14 residues. Germline V lookup: CDR1 SGHNT, CDR2 YENEEA. V dropped 5 bases and J dropped 3 bases, with 8 bases sitting between them. CDR3 DNA: TGTGCCAGCAGCCCATCGGGCTATAATTCACCCCTCCACTTT. Its translation: CASSPSGYNSPLHF.

Remarks on this clonotype: The junction shows a germline mismatch at one end, possibly a read error. The V call is TRBV7-8, the J call TRBJ1-6; 11 bases match TRBD1. The CDR3 has 16 residues. Germline CDR1 and CDR2: SGHVS and FQNEAQ. Written as DNA, the CDR3 is TGTGCCAGCAGGTTAGGGACAGGGGGTTATAATTCACCCCTCCACTTT. Translating gives CASRLGTGGYNSPLHF. Full variable domain (missing parts from reference TRBV7-8 and TRBJ1-6): GAGVSQSPRYKVAKRGQDVALRCDPISGHVSLFWYQQALGQGPEFLTYFQNEAQLDKSGLPSDRFFAERPEGSVSTLKIQRTQQEDSAVYLCASRLGTGGYNSPLHFGNGTRLTVT.

Here the CDR3 DNA reads TGTGCCATCAGTGAGTCCGTCGGACAGGGTGGCGGGGAGCTGTTTTTT. Translated: CAISESVGQGGGELFF. The chain uses TRBV10-3 and TRBJ2-2; TRBD1 agrees at 8 bases. Germline V CDR1 and CDR2: ENHRY, SYGVKD. V lost 0 bases to trimming and J lost 7 bases; unmatched junction nucleotides: 7. The CDR3 is 16 residues long.

The chain couples TRBV5-4 to TRBJ2-5; D might be TRBD2 (5 bases). Deletions cut 4 bases from V and 7 bases from J, with 17 bases between. The CDR3 has 14 residues. Germline CDR1 reads SGHNT; CDR2 reads YYREEE (reference sequence). In nucleotides, the CDR3 is TGTGCCAGCAGCCCCCTCCCCGGCAGCGGGACCCAGTACTTC. This gives the protein CASSPLPGSGTQYF. Drawing the rest from reference TRBV5-4 and TRBJ2-5, the complete variable domain is ETGVTQSPTHLIKTRGQQVTLRCSSQSGHNTVSWYQQALGQGPQFIFQYYREEENGRGNFPPRFSGLQFPNYSSELNVNALELDDSALYLCASSPLPGSGTQYFGPGTRLLVL.

There are a few counts of this clonotype. The chain employs TRBV30 and TRBJ1-5, with D perhaps TRBD1 (5 bases). The ends were cut back, 3 bases at V and 4 bases at J, with 10 bases in the middle. Per the germline V gene, CDR1 is GTSNPN and CDR2 is SVGIG (reference sequence). CDR3 size: 13 residues. CDR3 DNA sequence: TGTGCCTGGAGCACAGGCAGTAATCAGCCCCAGCATTTT. Translation: CAWSTGSNQPQHF.

The chain combines TRBV27 with TRBJ2-6, with D unclear. The CDR3 loop spans 20 amino acids. Trimming took off 7 bases at V and 0 bases at J, with 25 bases between the two ends. Germline V gene lookup returns CDR1 MNHEY and CDR2 SMNVEV (reference sequence). CDR3: CASMVGFRGTIISGANVLTF. CDR3 in DNA: TGTGCCAGCATGGTCGGGTTTCGAGGTACCATTATCTCTGGGGCCAACGTCCTGACTTTC.

In this sample, this clonotype turned up a few times. The chain joins TRBV11-1 to TRBJ2-2; D is undetermined. The V end was cut by 3 bases, the J end by 0 bases, with 8 bases between. Per germline, CDR1 SGHAT and CDR2 FQDESV (reference sequence). The CDR3 spans 15 residues. The CDR3 DNA follows: TGTGCCAGCAGCTTGTGGCAGCCGAACACCGGGGAGCTGTTTTTT. Encoded protein: CASSLWQPNTGELFF.

The V gene is TRBV11-2, the J gene TRBJ2-7; D gene ambiguous. Per germline, CDR1 SGHAT and CDR2 FQNNGV. Between the trimmed V and J ends, which lost 5 bases and 4 bases, there was a span of 6 bases. This CDR3 comprises 11 residues. DNA for the CDR3: TGTGCCAGCAGCATCGGTTACGAGCAGTACTTC. It encodes CASSIGYEQYF.

In regard to this clonotype: The CDR3 end shows no conserved phenylalanine or tryptophan, and so a read error is likely. The CDR3 DNA sequence: TGTGCCAGCCGGGCGGAGTCCTATGGCTACACCCTC. Protein product: CASRAESYGYTL. The chain couples TRBV6-1 to TRBJ1-2; D uncertain. Germline-derived CDR1 and CDR2 are MNHNS and SASEGT. V was cut by 8 bases and J by 4 bases, with 11 bases left in between. This CDR3 has 12 residues.

This clonotype occurred a few times. The chain has TRBV6-1 and TRBJ1-6, with D hard to call. Germline-derived CDR1 and CDR2 are MNHNS and SASEGT. Trimming left V 8 bases short and J 8 bases short, with 13 bases between. The CDR3 contains 13 residues. Here the CDR3 DNA reads TGTGCCAGCGCGCCGGGGTCTCATTCACCCCTCCACTTT. Translation gives CASAPGSHSPLHF.

This chain uses TRBV6-1 with TRBJ2-3; D remains unclear. Germline CDR1 reads MNHNS; CDR2 reads SASEGT. CDR3 length equals 12 residues. Trimming pared 2 bases from V and 9 bases from J, leaving 9 bases between. The CDR3 DNA sequence: TGTGCCAGCAGTGAATGGGTAGACACGCAGTATTTT. Its translation: CASSEWVDTQYF.

The chain has TRBV2 and TRBJ2-5, with 10 bases matching TRBD2. The length of the CDR3 is 16 residues. Germline CDR1 reads SNHLY; CDR2 reads FYNNEI. V was clipped by 4 bases and J by 5 bases; unmatched bases: 10. Here the CDR3 DNA reads TGTGCCAGCAGTGTGCAAGCGCTAGCGGGAGCGGAGACCCAGTACTTC. Protein sequence: CASSVQALAGAETQYF.

The rearrangement links TRBV7-6 to TRBJ2-2; 9 positions match TRBD1. Losses at the gene ends were 5 bases for V and 2 bases for J; bases not matched to a gene: 12. The CDR3 sequence is 18 residues long. Per germline, CDR1 SGHVS and CDR2 FNYEAQ. The CDR3 loop reads CASSSNLDRGYNTGELFF. The CDR3 nucleotides are TGTGCCAGCAGCAGCAACCTGGACAGGGGCTACAACACCGGGGAGCTGTTTTTT.

This chain uses TRBV15 with TRBJ1-1; D is unresolved. Germline V gene lookup returns CDR1 LNHNV and CDR2 YYDKDF (reference sequence). V lost 3 bases, J lost 7 bases, and 12 bases lay in between. CDR3 length equals 13 residues. The CDR3 spells CATSRGNRFEAFF. The CDR3 DNA is TGTGCCACCAGCAGGGGGAATCGGTTTGAAGCTTTCTTT.

This clonotype was seen only a few times. The chain employs TRBV27 and TRBJ1-6; 9 bases align to TRBD1. J gave up 9 bases and V 5 bases, and 5 bases lay outside the gene matches. The length of the CDR3 is 14 residues. CDR1 is MNHEY and CDR2 is SMNVEV in the germline V gene (reference sequence). This CDR3 is CASSPWGQGSPLHF. The CDR3 DNA sequence: TGTGCCAGCAGTCCCTGGGGACAGGGTTCACCCCTCCACTTT.

On this clonotype: The germline gene is not matched at one end of the junction; a read error may be the cause. The rearrangement joins TRBV6-5 to TRBJ1-5; D remains unclear. The CDR3 length is 15 residues. Germline CDR1 reads MNHEY; CDR2 reads SVGAGI. Here the CDR3 DNA reads TGTGCCAACAGTTGGGGTCCGGATAGCAATCAGCCCCAGCATTTT. The encoded protein is CANSWGPDSNQPQHF.

The rearrangement joins TRBV11-2 to TRBJ1-2, with 9 bases identical to TRBD1. Germline lookup yields CDR1 SGHAT and CDR2 FQNNGV. V was pared by 2 bases and J by 3 bases, with 4 bases of the junction left unmatched. CDR3 length: 15 amino acids. The DNA for the CDR3 is TGTGCCAGCAGCTTACAAGGGACAGGGCACTATGGCTACACCTTC. It codes for CASSLQGTGHYGYTF.

This clonotype was picked up a small number of times. This chain joins TRBV20-1 and TRBJ2-5, with 7 bases that match TRBD1. This CDR3 is 13 amino acids long. The germline V gene has CDR1 DFQATT and CDR2 SNEGSKA (reference sequence). V was pared by 6 bases and J by 1 base, with 5 bases of the junction left unmatched. The chain's CDR3 is CSAIRDSQETQYF. CDR3 nucleotides: TGCAGTGCAATCCGGGACAGCCAAGAGACCCAGTACTTC.

The genes are TRBV25-1 and TRBJ2-1; 12 positions match TRBD2. Germline CDR1 is MGHDK and CDR2 is SYGVNS. CDR3 length equals 17 residues. The trim removed 2 bases at V and 8 bases at J, leaving 10 bases unmatched. CDR3 in DNA: TGTGCCAGCAGTGAAGTACGGGCACTAGCGGGGGGCGATGAGCAGTTCTTC. Translated: CASSEVRALAGGDEQFF.

CDR3 amino acids: CASSSPKGQPQHF. The CDR3 DNA reads as TGTGCCAGCAGTTCCCCGAAGGGGCAGCCCCAGCATTTT. The V gene is TRBV6-2 or TRBV6-3, the J gene TRBJ1-5; the D gene is possibly TRBD1 (5 bases). Trimming pared 4 bases from V and 7 bases from J, leaving 11 bases between. The CDR3 extends over 13 amino acids. Per germline, CDR1 MNHEY and CDR2 SVGEGT.

DNA for the CDR3: TGTGCCAGCAGCTTAAAAGGGGACGTCTCACCCCTCCACTTT. Translation gives CASSLKGDVSPLHF. The chain is built from TRBV7-6 and TRBJ1-6; possible D gene TRBD1, 5 bases. This CDR3 has 14 residues. CDR1 is SGHVS, CDR2 FNYEAQ, per germline. V lost 2 bases and J 10 bases, leaving 12 bases between the germline ends.

The J gene is TRBJ2-1, the V gene TRBV6-5; 7 bases map to TRBD2. Trimming at V came to 2 bases and at J to 0 bases, leaving 4 bases not matched to a gene. Germline CDR1 MNHEY, CDR2 SVGAGI. This CDR3 contains 16 residues. DNA of the CDR3: TGTGCCAGCAGTTACAGGGCGGGAGACTCCTACAATGAGCAGTTCTTC. Translating gives CASSYRAGDSYNEQFF.

V usage is TRBV15 and J usage is TRBJ2-7; D perhaps matches TRBD2 (7 bases). V was shortened by 1 base and J by 3 bases, with 13 bases between the two germline ends. The CDR3 extends over 15 amino acids. Germline loops: CDR1 LNHNV, CDR2 YYDKDF (reference sequence). CDR3 in DNA: TGTGCCACCAGCAGAGCAGGACAGCGGGGCTACGAGCAGTACTTC. It codes for CATSRAGQRGYEQYF. Combining the CDR3 with reference TRBV15 and TRBJ2-7 gives the whole variable domain DAMVIQNPRYQVTQFGKPVTLSCSQTLNHNVMYWYQQKSSQAPKLLFHYYDKDFNNEADTPDNFQSRRPNTSFCFLDIRSPGLGDTAMYLCATSRAGQRGYEQYFGPGTRLTVT.

This chain connects TRBV5-1 to TRBJ2-5; TRBD2 might be the D (6 bases). Trimming took off 4 bases at V and 1 base at J, with 11 bases between the two ends. The length of the CDR3 is 14 residues. Germline CDR1 SGHRS, CDR2 YFSETQ. In nucleotides, the CDR3 is TGCGCCAGCAGCCTACGGGGGATCCAAGAGACCCAGTACTTC. It codes for CASSLRGIQETQYF.

The chain uses TRBV12-1 and TRBJ1-1; the table's D call of TRBD1 was not tested on the DNA. TRBV12-1 is annotated as a pseudogene. The CDR3 totals 15 residues. Here the CDR3 reads CASSFPGRQNTEAFF. In nucleotides, the CDR3 is TGTGCCAGCAGCTTTCCGGGACGGCAGAACACTGAAGCTTTCTTT.

The sample holds a few counts of this clonotype. The chain carries TRBV19 and TRBJ1-3; weak D call: TRBD1 (5 bases). There are 17 residues in the CDR3. The ends were cut back, 4 bases at V and 4 bases at J, with 20 bases in the middle. Germline CDR1 reads LNHDA; CDR2 reads SQIVND (reference sequence). The CDR3 coding sequence is TGTGCCAGTAGTACCGTCAGGGCGGGGGTAGGCGGAAACACCATATATTTT. This translates into CASSTVRAGVGGNTIYF.

This clonotype was counted a few times. The chain employs TRBV19 and TRBJ1-5; 7 bases map to TRBD1. The V and J ends lost 7 bases and 9 bases, in that order; junction bases with no gene match: 12. The CDR3 spans 14 residues. Germline CDR1 LNHDA, CDR2 SQIVND (reference sequence). CDR3 protein: CASTPGGRGAPQHF. The CDR3 nucleotides read TGTGCCAGTACACCAGGGGGGAGGGGTGCGCCCCAGCATTTT.